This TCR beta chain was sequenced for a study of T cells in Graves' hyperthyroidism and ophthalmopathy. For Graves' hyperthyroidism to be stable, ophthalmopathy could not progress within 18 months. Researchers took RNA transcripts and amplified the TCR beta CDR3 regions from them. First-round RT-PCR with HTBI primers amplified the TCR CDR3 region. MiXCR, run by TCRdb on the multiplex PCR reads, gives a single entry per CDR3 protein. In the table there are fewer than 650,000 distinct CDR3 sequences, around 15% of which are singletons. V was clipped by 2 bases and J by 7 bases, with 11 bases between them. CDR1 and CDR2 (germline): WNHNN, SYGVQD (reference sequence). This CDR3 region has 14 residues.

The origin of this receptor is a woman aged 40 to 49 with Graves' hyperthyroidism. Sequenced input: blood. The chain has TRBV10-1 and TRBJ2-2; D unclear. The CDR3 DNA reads TGCGCCAGCAGTGAGGGGGTAGCTGGCGGGGAGCTGTTTTTT. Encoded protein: CASSEGVAGGELFF.